One TCR beta chain is described in this entry. The protocol was immunoSEQ multiplex PCR, while the TCRdb copy is restricted to in-frame clones and leaves out a portion. This sample has fewer than 70,000 clones, with approximately 86% found just once. These data come from a study of OX40 agonist ivuxolimab in advanced cancers. The wider study: With a range of roughly 20 to 80, age averaged about 58 years, and around 80% were male.

The source is an adult with an advanced solid tumor such as melanoma, head and neck, liver or kidney cancer. Here the sequenced sample was CD4+ or CD8+ T cells sorted from blood, taken in a trial of the OX40 agonist ivuxolimab.

The CDR3 loop reads CASSLRDRGYNEQFF. The CDR3 DNA is TGTGCCAGCAGCCTCCGGGACAGGGGATACAATGAGCAGTTCTTC. The chain links TRBV13 to TRBJ2-1, with 10 bases aligning to TRBD1. Trimming removed 5 bases from V and 4 bases from J; junction bases left unmatched: 5. Per the germline V gene, CDR1 is PRHDT and CDR2 is FYEKMQ (reference sequence). The CDR3 runs 15 residues.